Presented here are 3 T cell receptor beta chains from one specimen sequenced in a study of shared clonotypes between healthy human individuals. Repertoires were generated with immunoSEQ multiplex PCR, while TCRdb's copy carries only in-frame clones and drops some. The table records millions of clones, 90% to 95% of them present only once. Sequenced sample: naive CD4+ T cells sorted from blood. The subset here: CD45RA+ positively selected. These receptors all stem from a man aged 18 to 29 in good health.

This rearrangement joins TRBV19 to TRBJ1-5; D unresolved. Trimming took 9 bases from V and 6 from J, leaving 12 bases between them. Per the germline V gene, CDR1 is LNHDA and CDR2 is SQIVND (reference sequence). CDR3 length: 12 residues. The CDR3 bases are TGTGCCAGCGGGCCCTGGAGTCAGCCCCAGCATTTT. It yields the protein CASGPWSQPQHF.

The chain uses TRBV19 and TRBJ1-5; D gene unclear. Trimming cost V 7 bases and J 0 bases, with 10 bases left between them. The CDR3 runs 14 residues. Germline values: CDR1 LNHDA, CDR2 SQIVND (reference sequence). The chain's CDR3 is CASMMGISNQPQHF. The CDR3, as DNA: TGTGCCAGTATGATGGGAATTAGCAATCAGCCCCAGCATTTT. The full variable domain, rest sourced from reference TRBV19 and TRBJ1-5, is DGGITQSPKYLFRKEGQNVTLSCEQNLNHDAMYWYRQDPGQGLRLIYYSQIVNDFQKGDIAEGYSVSREKKESFPLTVTSAQKNPTAFYLCASMMGISNQPQHFGDGTRLSIL.

This sequence joins TRBV11-2 and TRBJ2-3; D might be TRBD2 (5 bases). Germline CDR1 and CDR2: SGHAT and FQNNGV. The CDR3 extends over 12 amino acids. Trimming cost V 10 bases and J 3 bases, with 11 bases left between them. The CDR3 here is CATQERTDTQYF. CDR3 coding DNA: TGTGCCACCCAAGAGCGGACAGATACGCAGTATTTT.